One sample yielded the 13 T cell receptor beta chains listed below, sequenced in a study of CD4+ T cells in melanoma. Profiling relied on immunoSEQ multiplex PCR, and the TCRdb table lists in-frame clones only, not all of them. The sample shows some 110,000 clones, approximately 92% of them seen only once. The sequenced sample consisted of peripheral blood. These receptors all come from a human donor with melanoma.

The V call is TRBV10-3, the J call TRBJ1-5; a possible D gene is TRBD1 (6 bases). The CDR3 is 15 amino acids. V was cut by 0 bases and J by 3 bases, with 9 bases left in between. Germline loops: CDR1 ENHRY, CDR2 SYGVKD. The CDR3, as DNA: TGTGCCATCAGTGAGTCAACAGGGAACAATCAGCCCCAGCATTTT. Amino acid sequence: CAISESTGNNQPQHF.

As DNA, the CDR3 is TGTGCCAGCAGCCAACTAGCAAACGAGCAGTACTTC. Protein sequence: CASSQLANEQYF. This chain links TRBV6-5 with TRBJ2-7, with D perhaps TRBD2 (6 bases). V lost 6 bases, J lost 5 bases, and 11 bases lay in between. The CDR3 runs 12 residues. Germline CDR1 is MNHEY and CDR2 is SVGAGI.

The rearrangement links TRBV7-8 to TRBJ2-4, with 8 nucleotides matching TRBD1. V was pared by 5 bases and J by 6 bases, with 3 bases of the junction left unmatched. Germline-derived CDR1 and CDR2 are SGHVS and FQNEAQ. This CDR3 contains 13 residues. The CDR3 nucleotides are TGTGCCAGCAGCCCTGGACAGGGAAACATTCAGTACTTC. Translated, it gives CASSPGQGNIQYF.

The chain has TRBV6-5 and TRBJ2-7; 9 nucleotides match TRBD1. With V trimmed by 5 bases and J by 6 bases, 5 bases remained unmatched. Germline CDR1 and CDR2: MNHEY and SVGAGI. The length of the CDR3 is 13 residues. The chain's CDR3 is CASSRDRDGEQYF. CDR3 bases: TGTGCCAGCAGTAGGGACAGGGACGGCGAGCAGTACTTC.

V gene TRBV12-2 combines with J gene TRBJ1-5. TRBV12-2 constitutes a pseudogene. The CDR3 totals 18 residues. The CDR3 loop reads CASRPGDKWVSGNQPQHF. The CDR3 bases are TGTGCAAGTCGGCCAGGCGACAAATGGGTTAGCGGCAATCAGCCCCAGCATTTT.

The chain employs TRBV10-3 and TRBJ2-3, with D perhaps matching TRBD1 (5 bases). Deletions cut 0 bases from V and 1 base from J, with 8 bases between. CDR1 and CDR2 (germline): ENHRY, SYGVKD. The CDR3 extends over 15 amino acids. The CDR3 sequence is CAISESIRGTDTQYF. CDR3 sequence (DNA): TGTGCCATCAGTGAGTCGATCAGGGGCACAGATACGCAGTATTTT.

This chain uses TRBV28 with TRBJ2-7; maybe TRBD1 (5 bases). V was cut by 7 bases and J by 1 base, with 14 bases left in between. Germline CDR1 and CDR2: MDHEN and SYDVKM. This CDR3 comprises 14 residues. The CDR3 sequence is CASISRQGSYEQYF. The CDR3 DNA reads as TGTGCCAGCATTTCTAGGCAGGGTTCCTACGAGCAGTACTTC.

The chain combines TRBV15 with TRBJ2-7, with 8 nucleotides matching TRBD1. Germline V gene lookup returns CDR1 LNHNV and CDR2 YYDKDF (reference sequence). V shed 1 base and J 4 bases; nucleotides not matched to a gene: 6. The CDR3 has 15 residues. The CDR3 DNA reads as TGTGCCACCAGCAGAGTTTCAGGGGGCAGTTACGAGCAGTACTTC. Its protein is CATSRVSGGSYEQYF.

The V gene is TRBV5-8, the J gene TRBJ2-6; no clear D. Germline V gene data show CDR1 as SGHTS and CDR2 as YDEGEE. CDR3 length: 14 residues. Trimming removed 1 base at V and 2 bases at J, with 4 bases between. The DNA of the CDR3 is TGTGCCAGCAGCTTGTGGGCTGGGGCCAACGTCCTGACTTTC. Amino acids: CASSLWAGANVLTF.

This chain links TRBV5-4 with TRBJ2-7, with 12 bases fitting TRBD2. In germline, CDR1 is SGHNT, CDR2 YYREEE (reference sequence). V shed 0 bases and J 5 bases; nucleotides not matched to a gene: 3. CDR3 size: 15 residues. CDR3 bases: TGTGCCAGCAGCTTGGCCCTAGCGGGAGGGAACGAGCAGTACTTC. Its translation is CASSLALAGGNEQYF.

The CDR3 reads CASSGDHRGTEEQYF. The CDR3 bases are TGTGCCAGTAGTGGGGACCACAGGGGGACCGAAGAGCAGTACTTC. The J gene is TRBJ2-7, the V gene TRBV19; 8 positions agree with TRBD1. V lost 5 bases to trimming and J lost 7 bases; unmatched junction nucleotides: 13. Germline assignment: CDR1 LNHDA and CDR2 SQIVND (reference sequence). CDR3 size: 15 residues.

The chain joins TRBV7-2 to TRBJ1-2, with 9 bases fitting TRBD1. V lost 2 bases to trimming and J lost 5 bases; unmatched junction nucleotides: 6. The CDR3 has 15 residues. The germline V gene encodes CDR1 SGHTA and CDR2 FQGNSA. The CDR3 spells CASSLRGGQGYGYTF. CDR3 nucleotide sequence: TGTGCCAGCAGCTTAAGGGGGGGACAGGGTTATGGCTACACCTTC.

In its sample, this clone was seen once. The chain links TRBV28 to TRBJ2-7; 7 bases agree with TRBD1. There are 15 residues in the CDR3. The junction had 8 bases not matched to a gene; V was cut back by 4 bases and J by 2 bases. Germline V lookup: CDR1 MDHEN, CDR2 SYDVKM. This chain's CDR3 is CASSSPGTVTYEQYF. CDR3 nucleotides: TGTGCCAGCAGTTCCCCCGGGACAGTCACCTACGAGCAGTACTTC.